This T cell receptor (beta chain) was identified in a study of identical twins. This clonotype was observed at least ten times. V was shortened by 7 bases and J by 5 bases, with 16 bases between the two germline ends. CDR3 length: 13 amino acids. Per germline, CDR1 SQVTM and CDR2 ANQGSEA. In TCRdb, the 5' RACE reads were re-called with MiXCR into one record per CDR3 protein. The sample lists 100,000 to 110,000 distinct CDR3 sequences, roughly 6% occurring once. J is TRBJ2-3 and V is TRBV29-1; D not certain. This receptor was identified in a woman in her forties or fifties in good health. Sequenced sample: memory T cells sorted from blood. CDR3 in amino acids: CSADWVSRDTQYF. CDR3 DNA: TGCAGCGCCGACTGGGTATCGAGAGATACGCAGTATTTT.